Shown below are 11 T cell receptor beta chains from a single sample sequenced in a study of blood T cell repertoires in COVID-19. Repertoires were generated with immunoSEQ multiplex PCR, while TCRdb's copy carries only in-frame clones and drops some. The sample holds about 190,000 clones, roughly 90% seen once. Sample: peripheral blood. The receptors originated from a man aged 50-59 years with acute or convalescent COVID-19.

The rearrangement uses TRBV19 and TRBJ1-6; TRBD1 might be the D (6 bases). Germline V gene sequence: CDR1 LNHDA, CDR2 SQIVND (reference sequence). The V end was cut by 8 bases, the J end by 3 bases, with 14 bases between. The CDR3 totals 15 residues. For the CDR3, the DNA is TGTGCCAGTCAGGACAGCGCGATCTATAATTCACCCCTCCACTTT. This translates into CASQDSAIYNSPLHF.

This rearrangement joins TRBV27 to TRBJ1-2, with D tentatively TRBD1 (5 bases). From germline, CDR1 is MNHEY and CDR2 SMNVEV (reference sequence). Trimming shortened V by 9 bases and J by 3 bases, and 14 bases separated the two germline ends. This CDR3 spans 13 amino acids. CDR3 in DNA: TGTGCCAGTAAACAGGTTGGGGACTATGGCTACACCTTC. It is translated as CASKQVGDYGYTF.

The table lists this clone with a count of one. The chain couples TRBV7-2 to TRBJ2-7; 9 nucleotides align to TRBD2. The ends lost 7 bases at V and 4 bases at J; junction bases unmatched: 11. Germline CDR1 SGHTA, CDR2 FQGNSA. This CDR3 has 15 residues. The CDR3 bases are TGTGCCAGCAAAGTACTTGCGGGAGGGCAGTACGAGCAGTACTTC. This sequence encodes CASKVLAGGQYEQYF.

The chain uses TRBV3-1 (or the pseudogene TRBV3-2) and TRBJ2-1; the match to TRBD2 covers 13 bases. This CDR3 spans 17 amino acids. Trimming removed 4 bases from V and 7 bases from J; junction bases left unmatched: 10. Germline assignment: CDR1 LGHDT and CDR2 YNNKEL (reference sequence). The CDR3 reads CASSLRRLAGGRNEQFF. The CDR3 nucleotides read TGTGCCAGCAGCCTAAGGAGACTAGCGGGAGGCCGGAATGAGCAGTTCTTC.

The chain carries TRBV27 and TRBJ1-1; no definite D call. Trimming took off 3 bases at V and 7 bases at J, with 9 bases between the two ends. The CDR3 totals 12 residues. Germline CDR1 is MNHEY and CDR2 is SMNVEV (reference sequence). CDR3 amino acids: CASSFPGGEAFF. The CDR3 coding sequence is TGTGCCAGCAGTTTCCCGGGTGGTGAAGCTTTCTTT.

The rearrangement uses TRBV5-1 and TRBJ2-7; the D gene is possibly TRBD1 (5 bases). Germline CDR1 is SGHRS and CDR2 is YFSETQ. This CDR3 comprises 13 residues. V was pared by 0 bases and J by 6 bases, with 10 bases between. CDR3 nucleotide sequence: TGCGCCAGCAGCTTGGCATTTCAGGGCGAGCAGTACTTC. Translating it yields CASSLAFQGEQYF.

A single count supports this clone. CDR3 sequence reads: CGTHDRGQGDQPQHF. In nucleotides, the CDR3 is TGTGGCACCCACGATAGGGGGCAAGGGGATCAGCCCCAGCATTTT. The chain links TRBV28 to TRBJ1-5; 7 nucleotides align to TRBD1. This CDR3 contains 15 residues. The germline V gene encodes CDR1 MDHEN and CDR2 SYDVKM.

This sequence joins TRBV5-4 and TRBJ1-1; D possibly corresponds to TRBD1 (5 bases). V was cut by 0 bases and J by 1 base, with 7 bases left in between. The CDR3 is 14 residues long. Germline CDR1 SGHNT, CDR2 YYREEE (reference sequence). CDR3 amino acids: CASSLDRTNTEAFF. In DNA form, the CDR3 reads TGTGCCAGCAGCTTGGACAGGACGAACACTGAAGCTTTCTTT.

The chain recombines TRBV6-6 with TRBJ1-4; tentative D call: TRBD1 (5 bases). Germline CDR1 and CDR2: MNHNY and SVGAGI (reference sequence). The CDR3 extends over 15 amino acids. V shed 11 bases and J shed 7 bases, with 23 bases lying between them. For the CDR3, the DNA is TGTGCCGCCAGGGTCGTGGGTTCGTTAAGTGAAAAACTGTTTTTT. The encoded protein is CAARVVGSLSEKLFF.

The table lists this clone with a few counts. This rearrangement joins TRBV7-8 to TRBJ2-1; the match to TRBD2 covers 9 bases. Trimming at V came to 5 bases and at J to 2 bases, leaving 10 bases not matched to a gene. CDR1 is SGHVS and CDR2 is FQNEAQ in the germline V gene. The CDR3 is made up of 17 amino acids. CDR3 sequence (DNA): TGTGCCAGCAGCCTCACACGACTAGCGGCTACCTACAATGAGCAGTTCTTC. Translating gives CASSLTRLAATYNEQFF.

This rearrangement joins TRBV5-1 to TRBJ2-7; 12 bases align to TRBD2. The CDR3 has 16 amino acids. Unmatched junction bases numbered 11, after V lost 4 bases and J lost 6 bases. Germline assignment: CDR1 SGHRS and CDR2 YFSETQ. CDR3 sequence: CASSAGTSGRIGEQYF. The DNA of the CDR3 is TGCGCCAGCAGCGCGGGTACTAGCGGGAGGATAGGCGAGCAGTACTTC.